This T cell receptor beta chain comes out of a study of blood T cells in healthy people across ages. Study-wide context: Capture via template switching afforded approximately one barcoded beta molecule per two T cells. Findings and caveats of the study: Diversity of TCR beta correlated strongly with naive T cell percentage. Both naive CD4+ cell counts and diversity were greater in long-lived donors than in aged donors.

The authors ran a second PCR of about 7 to 12 cycles using a sample-barcoded 5' primer and a J-beta primer mix. One entry per CDR3 protein, called by TCRdb with MiXCR from the 5' RACE reads. The sample holds some 900,000 distinct CDR3 sequences, around 48% seen once. The donors, all healthy, were Caucasians living in Russia, aged roughly 6 to 100. V dropped 1 base and J dropped 6; count of bases not matched to a gene: 14. The V gene's germline CDR1 is SGHTA and CDR2 FQGNSA. This CDR3 region has 18 residues. Worth noting for this clonotype: Its specificity is not known.

This clonotype was sampled from a man aged 25 to 40 in good health. Sequenced: blood. The chain joins TRBV7-2 to TRBJ2-3; 9 nucleotides match TRBD2. CDR3 residues: CASSLVLTSGPSGDTQYF. The CDR3 DNA reads as TGTGCCAGCAGCTTAGTTCTGACTAGCGGACCGTCGGGGGATACGCAGTATTTT.